Given below is one T cell receptor beta chain in context. The data are from a study of Ad26.COV2.S vaccination and SARS-CoV-2 variants. The method was immunoSEQ multiplex PCR; TCRdb's version includes in-frame clones alone and lacks a portion of them. The sample has 350,000 to 450,000 clones, 83% seen once. Regarding treatment: 15 to 20 received Ad26.COV2.S at low or high dose, single or two shots; roughly five received placebo; per-sample allocation not given. Specimen acquisition occurred on day 63 following the initial vaccine or placebo injection. This TCR derives from a person between 18 and 65 years old who received the Ad26.COV2.S COVID-19 vaccine or a placebo. The specimen was peripheral blood, collected in a trial of Ad26.COV2.S vaccine versus placebo.

CDR3 sequence (DNA): TGTGCCAGTAGTCTTTGGACAGGGAAATCACCCCTCCACTTT. It translates to CASSLWTGKSPLHF. The V gene is TRBV19, the J gene TRBJ1-6, with TRBD1 matching 8 bases. The CDR3 has 14 residues. J was trimmed by 10 bases and V by 5 bases; bases with no gene match: 7. Germline V gene data show CDR1 as LNHDA and CDR2 as SQIVND (reference sequence).